The entry that follows covers one T cell receptor beta chain sequence. Extracted RNA was reverse transcribed into cDNA, the sequencing template. Profiled with immunoSEQ multiplex PCR; TCRdb holds only in-frame clones, not every one. The sample lists about 19,000 clones, around three fifths occurring once. V lost 5 bases and J 5 bases, leaving 18 bases between the germline ends. The CDR3 is 15 residues long. Germline values: CDR1 MNHEY, CDR2 SMNVEV (reference sequence). It was from alopecia areata patients that lesional scalp punch biopsies and peripheral blood were collected. This sample was taken from a study of CD8+ T cells in alopecia areata. For the study at large: Oral tofacitinib, 5 to 10 mg twice daily, was given in an open-label trial.

The TCR was taken from a human donor with alopecia areata. The chain couples TRBV27 to TRBJ1-1; possibly TRBD1 for D (6 bases). The starting material was skin, obtained at week 0. The CDR3 here is CASSPNRAGATEAFF. The CDR3 DNA is TGTGCCAGCAGTCCTAACAGGGCGGGGGCGACTGAAGCTTTCTTT.